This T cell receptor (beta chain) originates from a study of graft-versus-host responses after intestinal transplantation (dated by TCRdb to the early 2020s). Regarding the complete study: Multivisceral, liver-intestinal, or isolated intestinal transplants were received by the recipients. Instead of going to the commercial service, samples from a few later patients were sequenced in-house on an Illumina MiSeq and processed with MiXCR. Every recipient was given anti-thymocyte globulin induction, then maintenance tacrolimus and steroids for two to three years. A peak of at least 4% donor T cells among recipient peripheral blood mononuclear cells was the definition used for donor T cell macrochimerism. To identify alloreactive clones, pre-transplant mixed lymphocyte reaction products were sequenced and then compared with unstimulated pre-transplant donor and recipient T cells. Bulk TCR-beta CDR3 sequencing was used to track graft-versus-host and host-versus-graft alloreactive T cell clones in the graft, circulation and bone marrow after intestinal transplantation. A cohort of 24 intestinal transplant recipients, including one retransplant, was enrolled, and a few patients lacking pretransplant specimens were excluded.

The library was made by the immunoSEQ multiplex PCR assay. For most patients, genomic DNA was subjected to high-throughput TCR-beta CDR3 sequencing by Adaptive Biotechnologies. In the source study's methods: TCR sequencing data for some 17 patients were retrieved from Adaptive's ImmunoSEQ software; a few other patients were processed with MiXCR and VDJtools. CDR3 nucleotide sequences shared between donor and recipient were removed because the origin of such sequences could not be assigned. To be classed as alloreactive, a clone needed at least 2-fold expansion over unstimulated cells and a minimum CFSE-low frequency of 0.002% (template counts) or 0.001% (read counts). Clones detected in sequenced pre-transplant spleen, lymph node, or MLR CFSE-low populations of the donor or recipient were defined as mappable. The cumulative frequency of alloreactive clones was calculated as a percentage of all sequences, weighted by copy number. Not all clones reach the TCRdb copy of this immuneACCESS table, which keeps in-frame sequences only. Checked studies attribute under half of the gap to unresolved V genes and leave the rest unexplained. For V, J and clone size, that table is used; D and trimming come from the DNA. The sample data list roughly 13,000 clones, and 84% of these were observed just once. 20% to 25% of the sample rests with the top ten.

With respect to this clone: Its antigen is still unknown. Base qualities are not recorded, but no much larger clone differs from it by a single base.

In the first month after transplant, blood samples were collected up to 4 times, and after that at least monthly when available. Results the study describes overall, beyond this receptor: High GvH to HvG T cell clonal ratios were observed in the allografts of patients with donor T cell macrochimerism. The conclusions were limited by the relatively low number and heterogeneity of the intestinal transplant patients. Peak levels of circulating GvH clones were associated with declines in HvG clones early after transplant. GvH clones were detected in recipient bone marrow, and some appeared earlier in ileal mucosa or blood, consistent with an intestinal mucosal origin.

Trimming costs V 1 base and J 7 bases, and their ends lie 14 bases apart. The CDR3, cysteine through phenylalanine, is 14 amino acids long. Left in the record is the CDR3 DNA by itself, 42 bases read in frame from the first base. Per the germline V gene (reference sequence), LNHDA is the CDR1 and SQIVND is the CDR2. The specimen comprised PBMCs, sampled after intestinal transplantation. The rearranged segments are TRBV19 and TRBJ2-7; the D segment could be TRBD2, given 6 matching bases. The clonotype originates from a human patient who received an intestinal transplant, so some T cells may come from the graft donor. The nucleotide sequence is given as TGTGCCAGTAGTATAGCTGGCACCGCGGGGGAGCAGTACTTC. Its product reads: CASSIAGTAGEQYF. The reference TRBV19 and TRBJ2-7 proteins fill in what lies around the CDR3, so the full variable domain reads DGGITQSPKYLFRKEGQNVTLSCEQNLNHDAMYWYRQDPGQGLRLIYYSQIVNDFQKGDIAEGYSVSREKKESFPLTVTSAQKNPTAFYLCASSIAGTAGEQYFGPGTRLTVT.